This T cell receptor (beta chain) was obtained from a study of shared clonotypes between healthy human individuals. The CDR3 has 14 residues. Germline V gives CDR1 SEHNR, CDR2 FQNEAQ (reference sequence). V gave up 1 base and J gave up 6 bases, with 10 bases separating them. As to this clone: Its antigen remains unidentified.

Sequencing was performed with immunoSEQ multiplex PCR; in TCRdb, only in-frame clones are kept and a portion is missing. The table shows hundreds of thousands of clones, with approximately 96% occurring only once. Study results and caveats: Among donors, clonotype sharing was expected to be affected by sequencing depth.

Selected positively for CCR7 and CD45RO-negative, naive CD8 cells excluded terminally differentiated effector memory CD45RA+ cells. Among the donors, all were Caucasian adults who lived in Nashville, Tennessee. The chain recombines TRBV7-9 with TRBJ1-5; D remains unclear. The receptor was derived from a woman in her thirties in good health. The sequenced material came from naive CD8+ T cells sorted from blood. This chain's CDR3 is CASSLGGGFQPQHF. The DNA of the CDR3 is TGTGCCAGCAGCTTAGGTGGAGGATTTCAGCCCCAGCATTTT.